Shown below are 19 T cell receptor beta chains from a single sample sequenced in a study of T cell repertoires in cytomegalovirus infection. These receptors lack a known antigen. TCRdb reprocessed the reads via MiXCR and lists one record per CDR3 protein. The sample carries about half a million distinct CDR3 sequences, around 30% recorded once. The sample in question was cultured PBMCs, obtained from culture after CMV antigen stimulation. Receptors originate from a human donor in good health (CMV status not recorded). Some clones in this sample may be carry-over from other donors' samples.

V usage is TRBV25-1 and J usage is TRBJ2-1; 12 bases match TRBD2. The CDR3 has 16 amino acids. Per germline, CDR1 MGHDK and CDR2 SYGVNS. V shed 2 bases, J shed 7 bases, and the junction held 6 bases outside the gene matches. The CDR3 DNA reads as TGTGCCAGCAGTGAAAATTATCTAGCGGGAGGGAATGAGCAGTTCTTC. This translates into CASSENYLAGGNEQFF.

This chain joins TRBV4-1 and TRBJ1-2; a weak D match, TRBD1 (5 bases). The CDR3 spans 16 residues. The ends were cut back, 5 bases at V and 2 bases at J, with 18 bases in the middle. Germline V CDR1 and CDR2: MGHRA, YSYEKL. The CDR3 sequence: CASSSHDRTTNYGYTF. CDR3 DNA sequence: TGCGCCAGCAGCTCACACGACCGGACAACAAACTATGGCTACACCTTC.

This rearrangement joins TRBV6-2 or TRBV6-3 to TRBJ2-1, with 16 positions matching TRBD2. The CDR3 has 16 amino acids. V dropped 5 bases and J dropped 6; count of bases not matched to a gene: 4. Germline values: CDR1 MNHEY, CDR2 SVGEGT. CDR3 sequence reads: CASSKGLAGGLNEQFF. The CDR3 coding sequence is TGTGCCAGCAGTAAGGGACTAGCGGGAGGGCTCAATGAGCAGTTCTTC.

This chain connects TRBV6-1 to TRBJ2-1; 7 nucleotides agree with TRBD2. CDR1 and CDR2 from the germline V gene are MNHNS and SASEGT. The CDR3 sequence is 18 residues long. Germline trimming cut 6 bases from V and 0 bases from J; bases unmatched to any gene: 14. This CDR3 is CASRFAGVSRSSYNEQFF. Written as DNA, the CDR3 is TGTGCCAGCAGATTTGCGGGAGTTAGTAGGAGCTCCTACAATGAGCAGTTCTTC.

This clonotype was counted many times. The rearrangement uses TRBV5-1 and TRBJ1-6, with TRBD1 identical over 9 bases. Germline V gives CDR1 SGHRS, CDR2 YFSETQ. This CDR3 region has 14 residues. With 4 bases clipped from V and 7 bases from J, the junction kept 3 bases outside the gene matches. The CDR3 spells CASSTGQGNSPLHF. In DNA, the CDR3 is TGCGCCAGCAGCACAGGACAGGGGAATTCACCCCTCCACTTT.

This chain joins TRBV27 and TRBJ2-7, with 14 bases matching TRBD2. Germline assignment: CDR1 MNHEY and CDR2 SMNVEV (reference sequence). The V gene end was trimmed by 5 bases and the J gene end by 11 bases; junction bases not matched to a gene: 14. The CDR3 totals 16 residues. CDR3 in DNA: TGTGCCAGCAGTCGAAAGTCCTTGACTAGCGGGAGGGCCAAGTACTTC. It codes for CASSRKSLTSGRAKYF.

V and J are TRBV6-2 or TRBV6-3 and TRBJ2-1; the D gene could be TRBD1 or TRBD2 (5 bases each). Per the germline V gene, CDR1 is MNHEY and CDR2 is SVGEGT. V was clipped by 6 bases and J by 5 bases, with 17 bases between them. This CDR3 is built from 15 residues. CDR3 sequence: CASSGRRGVHNEQFF. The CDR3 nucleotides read TGTGCCAGCAGCGGACGGAGAGGGGTCCACAATGAGCAGTTCTTC.

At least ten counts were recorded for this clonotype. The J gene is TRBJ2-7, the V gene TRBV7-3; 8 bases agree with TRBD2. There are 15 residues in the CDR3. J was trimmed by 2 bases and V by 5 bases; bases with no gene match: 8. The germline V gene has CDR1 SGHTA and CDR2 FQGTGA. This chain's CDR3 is CASSLAPGGTYEQYF. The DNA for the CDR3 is TGTGCCAGCAGCCTCGCCCCGGGGGGGACCTACGAGCAGTACTTC.

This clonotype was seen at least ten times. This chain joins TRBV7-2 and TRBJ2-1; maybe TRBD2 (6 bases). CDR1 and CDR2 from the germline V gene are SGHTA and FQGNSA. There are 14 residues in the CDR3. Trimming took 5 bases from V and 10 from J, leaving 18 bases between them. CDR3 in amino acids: CASSPPGGPGEQFF. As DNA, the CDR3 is TGTGCCAGCAGCCCCCCAGGAGGGCCGGGAGAGCAGTTCTTC.

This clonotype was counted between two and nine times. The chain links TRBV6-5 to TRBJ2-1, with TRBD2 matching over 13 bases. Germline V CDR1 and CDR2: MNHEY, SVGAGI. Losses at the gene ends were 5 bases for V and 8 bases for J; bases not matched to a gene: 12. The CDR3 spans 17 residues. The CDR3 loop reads CASSHQRTSGSSHEQFF. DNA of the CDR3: TGTGCCAGCAGTCACCAGCGGACTAGCGGGAGTTCGCATGAGCAGTTCTTC.

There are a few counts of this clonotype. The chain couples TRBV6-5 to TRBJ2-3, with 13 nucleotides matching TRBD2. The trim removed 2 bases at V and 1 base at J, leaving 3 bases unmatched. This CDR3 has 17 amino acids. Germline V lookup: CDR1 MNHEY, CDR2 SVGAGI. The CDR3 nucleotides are TGTGCCAGCAGTTACACTAGCGGGAGGGGGGGCACAGATACGCAGTATTTT. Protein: CASSYTSGRGGTDTQYF.

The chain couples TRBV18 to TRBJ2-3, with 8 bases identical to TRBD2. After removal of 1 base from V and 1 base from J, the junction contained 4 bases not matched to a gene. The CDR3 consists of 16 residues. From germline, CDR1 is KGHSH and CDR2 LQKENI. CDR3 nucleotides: TGTGCCAGCTCACCACGGGCGACTAGCGGCACAGATACGCAGTATTTT. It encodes CASSPRATSGTDTQYF. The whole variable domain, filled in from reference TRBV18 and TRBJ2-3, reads NAGVMQNPRHLVRRRGQEARLRCSPMKGHSHVYWYRQLPEEGLKFMVYLQKENIIDESGMPKERFSAEFPKEGPSILRIQQVVRGDSAAYFCASSPRATSGTDTQYFGPGTRLTVL.

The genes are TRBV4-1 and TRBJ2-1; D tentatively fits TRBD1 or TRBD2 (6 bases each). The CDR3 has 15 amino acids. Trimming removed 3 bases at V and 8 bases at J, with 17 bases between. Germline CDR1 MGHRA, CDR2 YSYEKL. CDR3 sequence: CASSQIGGISDEQFF. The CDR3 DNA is TGCGCCAGCAGCCAGATAGGGGGGATCTCCGATGAGCAGTTCTTC.

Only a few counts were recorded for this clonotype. CDR3 sequence (DNA): TGTGCCAGCAGTTCGAACCCGGGACCGGCAAGGAATGAAAAACTGTTTTTT. This codes for CASSSNPGPARNEKLFF. The gene calls are TRBV27 and TRBJ1-4; perhaps TRBD1 as D (5 bases). This CDR3 contains 17 residues. Germline CDR1 and CDR2: MNHEY and SMNVEV (reference sequence). V lost 4 bases and J 5 bases, leaving 20 bases between the germline ends.

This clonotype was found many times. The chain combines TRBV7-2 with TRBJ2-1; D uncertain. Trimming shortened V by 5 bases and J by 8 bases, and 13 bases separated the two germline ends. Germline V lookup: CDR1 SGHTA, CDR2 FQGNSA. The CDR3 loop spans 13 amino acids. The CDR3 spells CASSRPKRDEQFF. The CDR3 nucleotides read TGTGCCAGCAGCCGACCAAAAAGGGATGAGCAGTTCTTC.

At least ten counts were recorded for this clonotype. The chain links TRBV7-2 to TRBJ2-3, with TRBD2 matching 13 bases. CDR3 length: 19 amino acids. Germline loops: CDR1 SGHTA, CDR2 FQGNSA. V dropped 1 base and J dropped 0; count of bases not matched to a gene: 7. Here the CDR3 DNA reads TGTGCCAGCAGCTTAGTTGGGACTAGCGGGACCTTAAGCACAGATACGCAGTATTTT. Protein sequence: CASSLVGTSGTLSTDTQYF. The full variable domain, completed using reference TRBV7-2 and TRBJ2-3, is GAGVSQSPSNKVTEKGKDVELRCDPISGHTALYWYRQSLGQGLEFLIYFQGNSAPDKSGLPSDRFSAERTGGSVSTLTIQRTQQEDSAVYLCASSLVGTSGTLSTDTQYFGPGTRLTVL.

The CDR3 here is CASSLRAGVYNEQFF. The CDR3 nucleotides are TGTGCCAGCAGTTTAAGAGCGGGAGTATACAATGAGCAGTTCTTC. This sequence joins TRBV12-3 or TRBV12-4 and TRBJ2-1, with 8 bases lining up with TRBD2. J gave up 4 bases and V 2 bases, and 4 bases lay outside the gene matches. The CDR3 has 15 amino acids.

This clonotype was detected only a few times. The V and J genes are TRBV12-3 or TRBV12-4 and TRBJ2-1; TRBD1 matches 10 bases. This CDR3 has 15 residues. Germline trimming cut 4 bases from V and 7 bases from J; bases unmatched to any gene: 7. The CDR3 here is CASSSRTGGMNEQFF. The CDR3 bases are TGTGCCAGCAGTTCTCGGACAGGGGGTATGAATGAGCAGTTCTTC.

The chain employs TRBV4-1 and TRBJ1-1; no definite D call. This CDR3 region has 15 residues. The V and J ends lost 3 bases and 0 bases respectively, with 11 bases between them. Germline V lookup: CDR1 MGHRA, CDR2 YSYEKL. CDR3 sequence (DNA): TGCGCCAGCAGCCACCGGGTGGGGTTGAACACTGAAGCTTTCTTT. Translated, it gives CASSHRVGLNTEAFF.